This TCR beta chain was recorded in a study of T cells after yellow fever vaccination. As for the study in general: Fractions of low cell number were prepared using SMART-Seq v4 Ultra Low Input.

The sample holds a few counts of this clonotype. Its antigen is not identified. MiXCR, applied by TCRdb to the 5' RACE reads, yields one record per CDR3 protein. Of a few hundred thousand distinct CDR3 sequences listed, less than 9.5% are singletons. Study-wide points: Most clones from primary vaccination were detected again post-booster (about 96% CD4, roughly 85% CD8). A minor fraction of clonotypes spanned both CD4 and CD8 compartments.

With 6 bases removed from V and 0 bases from J, the gap between germline ends came to 15 bases. This CDR3 has 15 residues. In germline, CDR1 is SGHTA, CDR2 FQGNSA. The V gene is TRBV7-2, the J gene TRBJ2-7; D is unclear. Sequenced here: CD4+ T cells sorted from PBMCs, sampled 5 days after the yellow fever booster vaccination. The TCR originated in a man aged 18-30 years who received the YFV17D yellow fever vaccine. The CDR3 sequence: CASSGMFVSSYEQYF. In DNA, the CDR3 is TGTGCCAGCAGTGGAATGTTCGTAAGCTCCTACGAGCAGTACTTC.